The rows below give T cell receptor beta chains drawn from one sample of a study of shared clonotypes between healthy human individuals. TCRdb's copy holds only in-frame clones and misses some; the assay was immunoSEQ multiplex PCR. The table records about 2 million clones, about 95% of them present only once. Material: naive CD8+ T cells sorted from blood. The receptors come from a man aged 18 to 30 in good health. Both conserved end residues are part of each CDR3. The D gene is left open where the match is weak. Only some rows state a clone size, as once, few, many or a class for expanded clones.

TRBJ1-5	TRBV4-1	-	TRBD1	CASSIGQGANNQPQHF	TGCGCCAGCAGCATAGGACAGGGGGCGAACAATCAGCCCCAGCATTTT
TRBJ2-1	TRBV7-3	-	-	CASSLRRGLLHEQFF	TGTGCCAGCAGCTTAAGACGGGGCCTACTTCATGAGCAGTTCTTC
TRBJ2-1	TRBV9	-	TRBD2	CASSGTSGRPDEQFF	TGTGCCAGCAGCGGGACTAGCGGGAGGCCCGATGAGCAGTTCTTC
TRBJ2-7	TRBV13	-	TRBD2	CASSPGLAVNYEQYF	TGTGCCAGCAGCCCGGGACTAGCGGTAAACTACGAGCAGTACTTC
TRBJ2-7	TRBV4-2	-	TRBD2	CASSQDQASGVYEQYF	TGTGCCAGCAGCCAAGATCAGGCTAGCGGGGTCTACGAGCAGTACTTC
TRBJ1-5	TRBV27	few	-	CASSLRQGNQPQHF	TGTGCCAGCAGTTTAAGACAGGGCAATCAGCCCCAGCATTTT
TRBJ1-2	TRBV13	-	-	CASSYPRGANYGYTF	TGTGCCAGCAGCTATCCAAGGGGAGCTAACTATGGCTACACCTTC
TRBJ2-7	TRBV4-1	-	TRBD1	CASSQRHRGTGEQYF	TGCGCCAGCAGCCAAAGGCACAGGGGAACAGGAGAGCAGTACTTC
TRBJ2-7	TRBV10-3	once	-	CAISEELGAYEQYF	TGTGCCATCAGTGAGGAATTAGGGGCCTACGAGCAGTACTTC
TRBJ1-6	TRBV5-1	-	TRBD1	CASSSGQGSSYNSPLHF	TGCGCCAGCAGCTCGGGACAGGGAAGCTCCTATAATTCACCCCTCCACTTT
TRBJ2-7	TRBV5-4	once	TRBD2	CASSHSGGSYEQYF	TGTGCCAGCAGCCATAGCGGGGGTTCCTACGAGCAGTACTTC
TRBJ2-1	TRBV5-4	-	-	CASSRETSGYNEQFF	TGTGCCAGCAGCCGCGAGACAAGCGGGTACAATGAGCAGTTCTTC
TRBJ2-7	TRBV27	-	-	CASSLLGGSYEQYF	TGTGCCAGCAGTTTGCTCGGGGGTTCCTACGAGCAGTACTTC
TRBJ1-1	TRBV28	-	-	CASRGRGLVNTEAFF	TGTGCCAGCAGGGGCAGGGGTCTGGTGAACACTGAAGCTTTCTTT
TRBJ2-7	TRBV13	-	-	CASSPPLGLPSEQYF	TGTGCCAGCAGCCCCCCGCTGGGTCTCCCCTCCGAGCAGTACTTC
TRBJ2-2	TRBV5-4	-	TRBD1	CASSFTGGTGELFF	TGTGCCAGCAGCTTCACAGGGGGCACCGGGGAGCTGTTTTTT
TRBJ1-3	TRBV27	-	-	CASSVTGNSGNTIYF	TGTGCCAGCAGCGTAACCGGCAACTCTGGAAACACCATATATTTT
TRBJ2-3	TRBV4-1	-	TRBD2	CASSSPDAPGLAWDTQYF	TGCGCCAGCAGCTCTCCTGACGCTCCCGGACTAGCGTGGGATACGCAGTATTTT
TRBJ2-1	TRBV27	-	-	CASSLSAGEVYNEQFF	TGTGCCAGCAGTTTATCGGCGGGTGAGGTCTACAATGAGCAGTTCTTC
TRBJ2-3	TRBV6-1	-	-	CASSEEQSTDTQYF	TGTGCCAGCAGTGAAGAACAAAGCACAGATACGCAGTATTTT
TRBJ2-7	TRBV25-1	-	-	CASSPGSYEQYF	TGTGCCAGCAGCCCCGGCAGCTACGAGCAGTACTTC
TRBJ2-5	TRBV5-6	-	-	CASSLTGSETQYF	TGTGCCAGCAGCTTGACAGGGTCGGAGACCCAGTACTTC
TRBJ2-1	TRBV5-4	-	-	CASWSVFSGSYNEQFF	TGTGCCAGCTGGTCAGTTTTTAGCGGCTCCTACAATGAGCAGTTCTTC
TRBJ2-2	TRBV19	-	-	CASRNRDTGELFF	TGTGCCAGTAGGAACAGGGACACCGGGGAGCTGTTTTTT
TRBJ2-3	TRBV4-3	-	TRBD2	CASSQGAGATDTQYF	TGCGCCAGCAGCCAAGGGGCGGGAGCGACAGATACGCAGTATTTT
TRBJ1-1	TRBV7-2	-	TRBD1	CASSPLPLTGPNTEAFF	TGTGCCAGCAGCCCCCTCCCCCTGACAGGGCCCAACACTGAAGCTTTCTTT
TRBJ2-1	TRBV5-6	-	TRBD2	CASSLTSGAVNEQFF	TGTGCCAGCAGCTTGACTAGCGGGGCGGTCAATGAGCAGTTCTTC
TRBJ2-7	TRBV19	-	TRBD2	CASSIDTGGAYEQYF	TGTGCCAGTAGTATAGACACCGGGGGGGCCTACGAGCAGTACTTC
TRBJ1-5	TRBV6-5	once	-	CASSSGGGNQPQHF	TGTGCCAGCAGTTCAGGTGGAGGCAATCAGCCCCAGCATTTT
TRBJ1-2	TRBV6-5	-	-	CASSYNSVYGYTF	TGTGCCAGCAGTTACAACAGCGTCTATGGCTACACCTTC
TRBJ2-3	TRBV10-3	-	TRBD1	CAISESSGTGSTDTQYF	TGTGCCATCAGTGAGTCTTCCGGGACAGGGTCCACAGATACGCAGTATTTT
TRBJ2-7	TRBV5-6	-	-	CASSSAAESSYEQYF	TGTGCCAGCAGCTCAGCGGCAGAGAGCTCCTACGAGCAGTACTTC
TRBJ2-7	TRBV10-3	-	-	CAIRRDSYEQYF	TGTGCCATCAGAAGGGACTCCTACGAGCAGTACTTC
TRBJ2-4	TRBV5-5	-	-	CASSFEGENIQYF	TGTGCCAGCAGCTTCGAAGGGGAAAACATTCAGTACTTC
TRBJ2-1	TRBV2	-	TRBD2	CASSVGTSGEEQFF	TGTGCCAGCAGTGTGGGGACTAGCGGCGAGGAGCAGTTCTTC
TRBJ2-5	TRBV5-1	-	TRBD1	CASSSGTDRETQYF	TGCGCCAGCAGCTCAGGGACAGACAGGGAGACCCAGTACTTC
TRBJ2-7	TRBV5-5	-	TRBD2	CASSLPGTSGRAYEQYF	TGTGCCAGCAGCTTGCCCGGGACTAGCGGGAGGGCCTACGAGCAGTACTTC
TRBJ2-1	TRBV10-2	-	-	CASRTAGFYNEQFF	TGCGCCAGCAGGACGGCAGGGTTCTACAATGAGCAGTTCTTC
TRBJ2-7	TRBV9	-	-	CASSVEGGNDEQYF	TGTGCCAGCAGCGTAGAGGGGGGCAACGACGAGCAGTACTTC
TRBJ1-2	TRBV11-2	-	-	CASSPMWAGSTYGYTF	TGTGCCAGCAGCCCTATGTGGGCGGGGTCCACGTATGGCTACACCTTC
TRBJ2-1	TRBV13	-	TRBD2	CASSPGGERGFGNEQFF	TGTGCCAGCAGCCCCGGAGGGGAGCGGGGGTTCGGGAATGAGCAGTTCTTC
TRBJ2-6	TRBV10-2	-	-	CASSEPQLSGANVLTF	TGCGCCAGCAGTGAGCCCCAACTCTCTGGGGCCAACGTCCTGACTTTC
TRBJ2-3	TRBV28	-	TRBD2	CASSLRPGGKEITDTQYF	TGTGCCAGCAGTTTGAGGCCGGGGGGTAAGGAGATCACAGATACGCAGTATTTT
TRBJ2-1	TRBV4-1	-	-	CASSQEGFHEQFF	TGCGCCAGCAGCCAAGAAGGGTTCCATGAGCAGTTCTTC
TRBJ2-3	TRBV15	-	TRBD2	CATSRGRGEWTSGSMDTQYF	TGTGCCACCAGCAGAGGCCGTGGCGAATGGACTAGCGGATCTATGGATACGCAGTATTTT
TRBJ2-7	TRBV4-3	-	-	CASSQDLAGTLGEQYF	TGCGCCAGCAGCCAAGATTTGGCGGGAACCCTCGGCGAGCAGTACTTC
TRBJ1-2	TRBV5-6	-	-	CASRIAGANYGYTF	TGTGCCAGCAGAATTGCAGGAGCTAACTATGGCTACACCTTC
TRBJ1-1	TRBV4-1	-	-	CASSLSLNTEAFF	TGCGCCAGCAGCCTCAGCCTGAACACTGAAGCTTTCTTT
TRBJ2-2	TRBV10-3	-	-	CVISANTGELFF	TGTGTCATCAGTGCCAATACCGGGGAGCTGTTTTTT
TRBJ1-4	TRBV9	-	-	CASSVGGSTNEKLFF	TGTGCCAGCAGCGTAGGGGGCAGCACTAATGAAAAACTGTTTTTT
TRBJ1-1	TRBV6-6	-	TRBD1	CASSNVVRDSLEAFF	TGTGCCAGCAGTAACGTAGTCCGGGACAGCCTTGAAGCTTTCTTT
TRBJ2-1	TRBV18	-	-	CASSPETLQAYNEQFF	TGTGCCAGCTCACCCGAGACCTTACAGGCCTACAATGAGCAGTTCTTC
TRBJ2-7	TRBV29-1	-	-	CSVVGYEQYF	TGCAGCGTTGTGGGCTACGAGCAGTACTTC
TRBJ2-7	TRBV6-1	-	TRBD2	CASSEGTSGGYEQYF	TGTGCCAGCAGTGAAGGGACTAGCGGGGGCTACGAGCAGTACTTC